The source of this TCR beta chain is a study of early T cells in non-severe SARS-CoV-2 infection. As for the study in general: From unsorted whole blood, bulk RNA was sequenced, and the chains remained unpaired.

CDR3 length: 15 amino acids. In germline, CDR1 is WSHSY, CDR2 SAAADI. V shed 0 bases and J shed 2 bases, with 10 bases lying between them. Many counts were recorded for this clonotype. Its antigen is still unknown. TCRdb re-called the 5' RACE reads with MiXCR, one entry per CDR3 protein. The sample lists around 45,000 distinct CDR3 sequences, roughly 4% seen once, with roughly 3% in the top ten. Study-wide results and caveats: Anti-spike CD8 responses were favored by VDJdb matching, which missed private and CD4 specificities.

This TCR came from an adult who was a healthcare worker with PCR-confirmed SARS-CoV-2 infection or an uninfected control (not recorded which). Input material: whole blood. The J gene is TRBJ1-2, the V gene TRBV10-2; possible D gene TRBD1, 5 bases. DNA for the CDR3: TGCGCCAGCAGTGAGTCGAGGACAACGAACTATGGCTACACCTTC. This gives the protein CASSESRTTNYGYTF.